This TCR beta chain stems from a study of blood T cell repertoires in COVID-19. Method: immunoSEQ multiplex PCR; TCRdb's copy keeps in-frame clones and lacks some. Of about 130,000 clones listed, around 88% were seen once; the top ten hold about 9.4%. The sequencing sample was made of peripheral blood. This TCR derives from a man between 50 and 59 years old with acute or convalescent COVID-19.

CDR3 bases: TGCGCCAGCAGCCCGCCGACAGGGCCCAACACTGAAGCTTTCTTT. Translated, it gives CASSPPTGPNTEAFF. The chain combines TRBV5-1 with TRBJ1-1; 7 positions match TRBD1. CDR1 SGHRS and CDR2 YFSETQ come from the germline V gene. J was trimmed by 2 bases and V by 4 bases; bases with no gene match: 8. The CDR3 loop spans 15 amino acids.